This T cell receptor (beta chain) was captured by sequencing in a study of CD8+CD57+ T cells in acquired aplastic anemia. Looking at the study overall: 3 to 3.5 ug was the average amount of DNA from sorted CD4+ and CD8+ cells. General study findings and limits: It was found that twenty-nine CD8+ CDR3 sequences were shared between patients and controls. In CD8+ cells, Simpson's diversity showed no significant difference between patients and controls.

The use of genomic DNA as template underpinned the TCR beta VDJ and CDR3 profiling. TCRdb re-called the reads with MiXCR, one entry per CDR3 protein. The sample lists 150,000 to 200,000 distinct CDR3 sequences, less than 65% occurring once. This clonotype was seen once. Its matching antigen is unknown. The ends lost 5 bases at V and 4 bases at J; junction bases unmatched: 8. Germline lookup yields CDR1 SGHTA and CDR2 FQGNSA. This CDR3 region has 15 residues. V and J are TRBV7-2 and TRBJ1-2; 9 nucleotides agree with TRBD1. The material sequenced was sorted CD4+, CD8+, or CD8+CD57+ T cells (not recorded which) from PBMCs. The sequence came from a human donor with severe aplastic anemia or a healthy control (not recorded which). The CDR3 bases are TGTGCCAGCAGCCTCGAAACAGGGGGCGGCTATGGCTACACCTTC. Its translation is CASSLETGGGYGYTF.